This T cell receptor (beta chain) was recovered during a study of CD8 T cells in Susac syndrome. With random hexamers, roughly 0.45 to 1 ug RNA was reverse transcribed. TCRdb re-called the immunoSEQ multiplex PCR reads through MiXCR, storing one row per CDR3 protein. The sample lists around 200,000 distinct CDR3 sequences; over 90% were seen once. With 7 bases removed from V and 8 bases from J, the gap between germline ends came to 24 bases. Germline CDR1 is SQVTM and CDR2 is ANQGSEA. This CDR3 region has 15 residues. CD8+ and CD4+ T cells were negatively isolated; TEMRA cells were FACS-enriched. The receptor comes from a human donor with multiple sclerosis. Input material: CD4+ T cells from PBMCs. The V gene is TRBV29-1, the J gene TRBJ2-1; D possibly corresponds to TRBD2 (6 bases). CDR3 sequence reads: CSATPLASSRYEQFF. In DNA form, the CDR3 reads TGCAGCGCTACCCCCCTAGCGAGTAGCCGGTATGAGCAGTTCTTC.